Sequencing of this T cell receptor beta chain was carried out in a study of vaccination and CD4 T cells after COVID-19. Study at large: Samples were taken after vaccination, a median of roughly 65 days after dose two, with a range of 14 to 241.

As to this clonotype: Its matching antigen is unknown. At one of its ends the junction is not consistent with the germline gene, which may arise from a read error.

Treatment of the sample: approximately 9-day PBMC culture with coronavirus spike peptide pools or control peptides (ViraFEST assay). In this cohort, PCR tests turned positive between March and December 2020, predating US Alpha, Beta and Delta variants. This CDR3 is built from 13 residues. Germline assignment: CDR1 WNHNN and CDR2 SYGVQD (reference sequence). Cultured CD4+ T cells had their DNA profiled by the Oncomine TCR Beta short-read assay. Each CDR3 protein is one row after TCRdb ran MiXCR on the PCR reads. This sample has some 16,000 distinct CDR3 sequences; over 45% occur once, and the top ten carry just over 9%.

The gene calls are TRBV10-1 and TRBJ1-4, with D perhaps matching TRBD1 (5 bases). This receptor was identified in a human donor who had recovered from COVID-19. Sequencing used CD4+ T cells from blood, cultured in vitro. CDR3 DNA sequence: TGCGCCAGCAGTGCGAGGGGACCCTCCGCATCGGGTTTT. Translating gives CASSARGPSASGF.